One and the same sample provided the 14 T cell receptor beta chains below, sequenced in a study of regulatory T cells in long-lasting Graves disease. With iRepertoire HTBI primers and Arm-PCR of CDR3 regions, TCR beta libraries were built. Using its own MiXCR run on the multiplex PCR reads, TCRdb lists one record per CDR3 protein. The profile covers 600,000 to 800,000 distinct CDR3 sequences, with 25% to 35% appearing a single time and 40% to 55% taken by the ten largest. Sample time point: persistent/refractory GD, antithyroid drugs over 5 years with positive TRAb. Isolated PBMC RNA provided the starting material for the TCR library. The sample here was peripheral blood mononuclear cells (PBMCs), taken when the disease was refractory, from a patient treated with antithyroid drugs. All receptors derive from a female donor with Graves disease.

This clonotype was recorded many times. J is TRBJ2-5 and V is TRBV2, with 8 bases fitting TRBD1. Trimming at V came to 1 base and at J to 4 bases, leaving 8 bases not matched to a gene. The CDR3 has 16 residues. Germline V CDR1 and CDR2: SNHLY, FYNNEI. The CDR3 loop is CASSEDATGGRETQYF. CDR3 nucleotides: TGTGCCAGCAGTGAAGACGCAACAGGGGGGAGAGAGACCCAGTACTTC.

This clonotype was recorded many times. The chain employs TRBV11-2 and TRBJ1-1; D unclear. Deletions cut 2 bases from V and 0 bases from J, with 4 bases between. The CDR3 covers 13 residues. Germline CDR1 is SGHAT and CDR2 is FQNNGV. In nucleotides, the CDR3 is TGTGCCAGCAGCTTACCCATGAACACTGAAGCTTTCTTT. Translating gives CASSLPMNTEAFF.

A remark on this clonotype: Its ends do not fully match the called genes, so a read error is possible. The rearrangement joins TRBV6-1 to TRBJ1-5; D not certain. Germline values: CDR1 MNHNS, CDR2 SASEGT. The CDR3 sequence is 15 residues long. CDR3 in amino acids: CANSGRVFRDQPQHF. The CDR3 nucleotides are TGTGCCAACAGTGGGCGGGTGTTTCGGGATCAGCCCCAGCATTTT.

The chain couples TRBV29-1 to TRBJ1-2; D gene unclear. Germline assignment: CDR1 SQVTM and CDR2 ANQGSEA. V was shortened by 7 bases and J by 8 bases, with 5 bases between the two germline ends. The CDR3 has 8 amino acids. CDR3: CSGGGYTF. In DNA, the CDR3 is TGCAGCGGAGGGGGCTACACCTTC.

The sample holds a few counts of this clonotype. CDR3: CSVEGLGDRYGYTF. The CDR3 DNA follows: TGCAGCGTTGAAGGGTTGGGGGACCGCTATGGCTACACCTTC. V is TRBV29-1 and J is TRBJ1-2; D possibly corresponds to TRBD1 (5 bases). The germline V and J ends were trimmed by 1 base and 4 bases, with 13 bases remaining between them. Germline lookup yields CDR1 SQVTM and CDR2 ANQGSEA. The CDR3 loop spans 14 amino acids.

Regarding this clonotype: Being one base from a much bigger clone, this may be a read error. The chain joins TRBV6-1 to TRBJ2-7, with TRBD2 as a possible D gene (6 bases). The CDR3 totals 14 residues. The germline V gene encodes CDR1 MNHNS and CDR2 SASEGT. The CDR3 is CVSSTLEGGYEQYF. In DNA form, the CDR3 reads TGTGTCAGCAGTACCCTGGAGGGTGGGTACGAGCAGTACTTC.

The J gene is TRBJ1-2, the V gene TRBV3-1, with D maybe TRBD1 (5 bases). The germline gives CDR1 LGHDT, CDR2 YNNKEL (reference sequence). CDR3 size: 13 residues. The ends were cut back, 5 bases at V and 3 bases at J, with 10 bases in the middle. The CDR3 sequence is CASSSGLDYGYTF. The CDR3 region has the DNA TGTGCCAGCAGCTCGGGACTAGACTATGGCTACACCTTC.

The chain carries TRBV19 and TRBJ1-1; D is unclear. V lost 3 bases to trimming and J lost 0 bases, with 14 bases between them. CDR1 is LNHDA, CDR2 SQIVND, per germline (reference sequence). This CDR3 is 16 amino acids long. The CDR3 sequence is CASSIFGEGLNTEAFF. The CDR3 DNA reads as TGTGCCAGTAGTATCTTCGGTGAGGGCTTGAACACTGAAGCTTTCTTT.

This clonotype was seen once. V usage is TRBV19 and J usage is TRBJ2-2, with D tentatively TRBD1 (6 bases). The CDR3 consists of 14 residues. The germline V and J ends were trimmed by 7 bases and 8 bases, with 17 bases remaining between them. Germline assignment: CDR1 LNHDA and CDR2 SQIVND (reference sequence). The CDR3 here is CASTVLGAGGELFF. CDR3 in DNA: TGTGCCAGTACCGTATTGGGGGCTGGAGGGGAGCTGTTTTTT.

With respect to this clonotype: The germline gene is not matched at one end of the junction; a read error may be the cause. In DNA form, the CDR3 reads TGCGCCAGCAGTTCGGGACTTTTGAACCAAGAGACCCAGTACTTC. Its protein is CASSSGLLNQETQYF. V and J are TRBV6-5 and TRBJ2-5; D is possibly TRBD2 (6 bases). CDR3 size: 15 residues. Germline assignment: CDR1 MNHEY and CDR2 SVGAGI.

This clonotype has only a few counts. CDR3 nucleotide sequence: TGCGCCAGCAGCTTGCAGGGCCTAGGATTCAATCAGCCCCAGCATTTT. Translation: CASSLQGLGFNQPQHF. The chain links TRBV5-1 to TRBJ1-5; possible D gene TRBD1, 5 bases. Germline V gene lookup returns CDR1 SGHRS and CDR2 YFSETQ. V gave up 1 base and J gave up 3 bases, with 14 bases separating them. The CDR3 contains 16 residues.

This clonotype was seen a few times. V usage is TRBV28 and J usage is TRBJ1-3; D might be TRBD1 (5 bases). V lost 8 bases to trimming and J lost 2 bases, with 16 bases between them. The CDR3 has 15 residues. Germline V lookup: CDR1 MDHEN, CDR2 SYDVKM. The CDR3 loop reads CASASPAGAGNTIYF. The CDR3 DNA reads TGTGCCAGCGCTTCGCCCGCGGGGGCTGGAAACACCATATATTTT.

The chain links TRBV12-5 to TRBJ1-2; no clear D gene. Trimming removed 5 bases from V and 4 bases from J, with 11 bases in between. The CDR3 is made up of 13 amino acids. CDR1 and CDR2 (germline): LGHNT, FRNRAP. CDR3 DNA sequence: TGTGCTAGTGGTCCCCTGAGGTTCTATGGCTACACCTTC. Protein: CASGPLRFYGYTF.

This clonotype showed up just a few times. The chain links TRBV5-1 to TRBJ2-7; 9 bases map to TRBD2. The V segment lost 5 bases and the J segment 0 bases; nucleotides outside the gene matches: 6. CDR3 length equals 15 residues. The germline V gene has CDR1 SGHRS and CDR2 YFSETQ. The CDR3 loop reads CASRPGTSNSYEQYF. The CDR3 DNA reads TGCGCCAGCAGACCGGGGACTAGCAACTCCTACGAGCAGTACTTC.